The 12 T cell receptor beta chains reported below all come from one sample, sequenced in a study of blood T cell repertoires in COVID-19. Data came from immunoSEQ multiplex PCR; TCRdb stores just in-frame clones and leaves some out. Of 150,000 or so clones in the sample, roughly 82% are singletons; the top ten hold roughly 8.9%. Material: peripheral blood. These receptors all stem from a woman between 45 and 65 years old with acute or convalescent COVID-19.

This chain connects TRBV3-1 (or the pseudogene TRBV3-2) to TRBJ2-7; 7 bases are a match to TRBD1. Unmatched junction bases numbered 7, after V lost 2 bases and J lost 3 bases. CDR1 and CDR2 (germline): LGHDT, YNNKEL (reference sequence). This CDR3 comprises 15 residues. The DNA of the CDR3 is TGTGCCAGCAGCCAATCGACAGGGCTTAACTACGAGCAGTACTTC. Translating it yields CASSQSTGLNYEQYF.

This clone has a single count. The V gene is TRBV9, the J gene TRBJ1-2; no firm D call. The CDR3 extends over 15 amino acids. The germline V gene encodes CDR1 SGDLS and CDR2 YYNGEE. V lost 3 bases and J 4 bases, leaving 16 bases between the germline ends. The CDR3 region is CASSGRGEGSYGYTF. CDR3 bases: TGTGCCAGCAGCGGACGTGGGGAGGGTAGCTATGGCTACACCTTC.

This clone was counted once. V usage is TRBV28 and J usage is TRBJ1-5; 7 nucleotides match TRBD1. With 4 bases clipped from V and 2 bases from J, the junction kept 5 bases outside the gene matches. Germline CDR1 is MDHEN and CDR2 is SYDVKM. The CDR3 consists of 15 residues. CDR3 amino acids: CASSSGGQGNQPQHF. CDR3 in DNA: TGTGCCAGCAGTTCTGGCGGACAGGGCAATCAGCCCCAGCATTTT.

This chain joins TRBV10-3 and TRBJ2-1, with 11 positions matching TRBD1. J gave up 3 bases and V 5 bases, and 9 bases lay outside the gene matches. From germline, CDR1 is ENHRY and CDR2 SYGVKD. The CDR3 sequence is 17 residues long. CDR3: CAISPDIGTGGYNEQFF. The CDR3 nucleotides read TGTGCCATCAGTCCTGACATCGGGACAGGGGGCTACAATGAGCAGTTCTTC.

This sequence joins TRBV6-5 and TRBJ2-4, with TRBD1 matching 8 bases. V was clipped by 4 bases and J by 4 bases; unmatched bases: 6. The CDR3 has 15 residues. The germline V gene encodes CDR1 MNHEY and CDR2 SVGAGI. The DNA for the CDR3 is TGTGCCAGCAGTTTCCACCGACAGGGGAAAAACATTCAGTACTTC. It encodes CASSFHRQGKNIQYF.

The CDR3 loop reads CASSQIAGGPETQYF. CDR3 bases: TGCGCCAGCAGCCAAATAGCGGGGGGGCCGGAGACCCAGTACTTC. The genes are TRBV4-3 and TRBJ2-5; 11 bases are a match to TRBD2. Trimming at V came to 2 bases and at J to 5 bases, leaving 4 bases not matched to a gene. The V gene's germline CDR1 is LGHNA and CDR2 YSLEER. This CDR3 region has 15 residues.

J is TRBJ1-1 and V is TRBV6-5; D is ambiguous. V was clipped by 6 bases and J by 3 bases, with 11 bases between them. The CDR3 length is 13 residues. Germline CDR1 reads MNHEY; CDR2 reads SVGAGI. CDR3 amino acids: CASRTDLYTEAFF. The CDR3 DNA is TGTGCCAGCAGAACGGACTTATACACTGAAGCTTTCTTT.

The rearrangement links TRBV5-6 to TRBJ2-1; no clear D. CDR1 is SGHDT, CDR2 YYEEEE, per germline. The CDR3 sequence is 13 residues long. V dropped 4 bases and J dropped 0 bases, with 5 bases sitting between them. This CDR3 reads CASSASSYNEQFF. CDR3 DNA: TGTGCCAGCAGCGCTAGCTCCTACAATGAGCAGTTCTTC. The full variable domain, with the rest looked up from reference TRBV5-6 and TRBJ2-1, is DAGVTQSPTHLIKTRGQQVTLRCSPKSGHDTVSWYQQALGQGPQFIFQYYEEEERQRGNFPDRFSGHQFPNYSSELNVNALLLGDSALYLCASSASSYNEQFFGPGTRLTVL.

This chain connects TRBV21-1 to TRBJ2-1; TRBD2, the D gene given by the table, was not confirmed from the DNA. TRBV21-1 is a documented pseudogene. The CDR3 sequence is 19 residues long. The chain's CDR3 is CASSKALRREPSSYNEQFF. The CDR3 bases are TGTGCCAGCAGCAAAGCGCTTCGGCGGGAGCCCAGCTCCTACAATGAGCAGTTCTTC.

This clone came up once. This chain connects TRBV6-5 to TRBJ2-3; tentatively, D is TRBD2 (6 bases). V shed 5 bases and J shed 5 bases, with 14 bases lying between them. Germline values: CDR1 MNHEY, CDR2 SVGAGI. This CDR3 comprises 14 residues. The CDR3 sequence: CASSQTPAGDTQYF. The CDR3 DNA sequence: TGTGCCAGCAGTCAGACCCCAGCGGGAGATACGCAGTATTTT.

The CDR3 region is CASSYATEKLFF. Here the CDR3 DNA reads TGTGCCAGCAGTTATGCCACAGAAAAACTGTTTTTT. The chain couples TRBV6-2 or TRBV6-3 to TRBJ1-4; D gene ambiguous. The V end lost 3 bases, the J end lost 8 bases, and 7 bases lay between the germline ends. In germline, CDR1 is MNHEY, CDR2 SVGEGT. CDR3 length equals 12 residues.

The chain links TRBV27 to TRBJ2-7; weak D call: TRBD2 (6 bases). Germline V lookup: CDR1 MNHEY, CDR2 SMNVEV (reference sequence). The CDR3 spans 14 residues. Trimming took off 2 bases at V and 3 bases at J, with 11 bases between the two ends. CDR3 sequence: CASSLAGLGYEQYF. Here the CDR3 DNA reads TGTGCCAGCAGTTTAGCGGGACTTGGCTACGAGCAGTACTTC.